Following are 18 T cell receptor beta chains from one sample sequenced in a study of T-cell memory formation after mild COVID-19. TCRdb reprocessed the 5' RACE reads via MiXCR and lists one record per CDR3 protein. The data contain roughly 450,000 distinct CDR3 sequences, about 18% of them singletons. The specimen was PBMCs or a T cell subset sorted from them (not recorded which). The receptors stem from an adult woman who had mild COVID-19 (a few samples of this study predate the infection). Cell type and time point are not known.

The chain joins TRBV12-3 or TRBV12-4 to TRBJ2-3, with unresolved D. The CDR3 has 14 residues. The V gene lost 5 bases and the J gene lost 2 bases, with 11 bases spanning the gap. CDR3 sequence: CASSPHLATDTQYF. The CDR3 bases are TGTGCCAGCAGTCCCCACCTGGCCACAGATACGCAGTATTTT.

This clonotype was seen only a few times. The chain joins TRBV7-9 to TRBJ1-2; 9 bases map to TRBD1. CDR1 is SEHNR and CDR2 is FQNEAQ in the germline V gene (reference sequence). This CDR3 spans 14 amino acids. V lost 0 bases and J lost 7; bases outside the gene matches: 3. CDR3 nucleotide sequence: TGTGCCAGCAGCTTAGCCGAGACAGGGGGTGGCTACACCTTC. Translated: CASSLAETGGGYTF. Complete variable domain (other parts from reference TRBV7-9 and TRBJ1-2): DTGVSQNPRHKITKRGQNVTFRCDPISEHNRLYWYRQTLGQGPEFLTYFQNEAQLEKSRLLSDRFSAERPKGSFSTLEIQRTEQGDSAMYLCASSLAETGGGYTFGSGTRLTVV.

The V and J genes are TRBV28 and TRBJ1-2, with D uncertain. The germline V gene encodes CDR1 MDHEN and CDR2 SYDVKM. CDR3 size: 10 residues. Trimming removed 6 bases from V and 8 bases from J, with 7 bases in between. In DNA form, the CDR3 reads TGTGCCAGCAGGAAGGTGGGCTACACCTTC. Translating gives CASRKVGYTF.

This sequence joins TRBV5-1 and TRBJ2-3, with no clear D. This CDR3 contains 14 residues. Deletions cut 4 bases from V and 4 bases from J, with 13 bases between. Germline CDR1 SGHRS, CDR2 YFSETQ. CDR3 DNA sequence: TGCGCCAGCAGCCCCGATCGGAGCGCAGATACGCAGTATTTT. Translated: CASSPDRSADTQYF.

This chain joins TRBV4-1 and TRBJ1-5, with D possibly being TRBD1 (5 bases). Between the trimmed V and J ends, which lost 1 base and 4 bases, there was a span of 14 bases. CDR1 MGHRA and CDR2 YSYEKL come from the germline V gene. The CDR3 has 16 amino acids. CDR3 nucleotide sequence: TGCGCCAGCAGCCAAGGAATAGGGGATAGAAATCAGCCCCAGCATTTT. The encoded protein is CASSQGIGDRNQPQHF.

CDR3 protein: CASSPGGGARNTEAFF. In DNA form, the CDR3 reads TGTGCCAGCAGTCCGGGGGGAGGGGCGCGGAACACTGAAGCTTTCTTT. The chain uses TRBV12-3 or TRBV12-4 and TRBJ1-1; weak D call: TRBD1 (5 bases). The CDR3 is made up of 16 amino acids. The ends were cut back, 5 bases at V and 1 base at J, with 17 bases in the middle.

This clonotype turned up a few times. This chain links TRBV20-1 with TRBJ1-5, with 9 bases fitting TRBD1. Germline values: CDR1 DFQATT, CDR2 SNEGSKA (reference sequence). Losses at the gene ends were 4 bases for V and 5 bases for J; bases not matched to a gene: 3. The CDR3 is 13 residues long. The CDR3 DNA sequence: TGCAGTGCTACTACAGGGGGCGATCAGCCCCAGCATTTT. Translating it yields CSATTGGDQPQHF.

This clonotype was seen a few times. The chain recombines TRBV6-1 with TRBJ2-1; TRBD2 matches at 8 bases. The CDR3 covers 18 residues. Germline CDR1 reads MNHNS; CDR2 reads SASEGT. J was trimmed by 0 bases and V by 6 bases; bases with no gene match: 13. CDR3 region: CASRRSGGHSISYNEQFF. The DNA of the CDR3 is TGTGCCAGCAGACGAAGCGGGGGCCACTCGATCTCCTACAATGAGCAGTTCTTC.

This chain's CDR3 is CASSLLGHTNTEAFF. The CDR3 DNA sequence: TGTGCCAGCAGCTTACTTGGACACACGAACACTGAAGCTTTCTTT. The chain combines TRBV5-5 with TRBJ1-1; D possibly corresponds to TRBD1 (5 bases). Germline V gene lookup returns CDR1 SGHKS and CDR2 YYEKEE (reference sequence). The CDR3 totals 15 residues. The V end was cut by 2 bases, the J end by 1 base, with 12 bases between.

This sequence joins TRBV20-1 and TRBJ2-7; D not certain. The germline V gene encodes CDR1 DFQATT and CDR2 SNEGSKA (reference sequence). The CDR3 is 12 residues long. Trimming cost V 6 bases and J 0 bases, with 9 bases left between them. CDR3 sequence: CSAIAISYEQYF. The CDR3 bases are TGCAGTGCCATCGCGATCTCCTACGAGCAGTACTTC.

The chain is built from TRBV20-1 and TRBJ2-1; the D gene is possibly TRBD2 (5 bases). V lost 6 bases and J lost 10, with 16 bases in between. CDR3 length: 12 residues. Germline CDR1 and CDR2: DFQATT and SNEGSKA (reference sequence). The CDR3 sequence: CSAVAPIAEQFF. The CDR3 region has the DNA TGCAGTGCCGTCGCTCCTATAGCGGAGCAGTTCTTC.

This clonotype was recorded at least ten times. V and J are TRBV27 and TRBJ2-3; the D call may be TRBD1 or TRBD2 (6 bases each). CDR1 and CDR2 (germline): MNHEY, SMNVEV (reference sequence). Between the trimmed V and J ends, which lost 6 bases and 3 bases, there was a span of 16 bases. The CDR3 spans 15 residues. DNA for the CDR3: TGTGCCAGCAGCCTTCTAGGGGGAGGTACAGATACGCAGTATTTT. Translating it yields CASSLLGGGTDTQYF.

This clonotype has just a few counts. The chain joins TRBV12-3 or TRBV12-4 to TRBJ1-2; D perhaps matches TRBD1 (6 bases). CDR3 length: 12 residues. Trimming took off 2 bases at V and 10 bases at J, with 11 bases between the two ends. CDR3 nucleotide sequence: TGTGCCAGCAGTTTAATCCGGACAGACTACACCTTC. This codes for CASSLIRTDYTF.

V is TRBV6-4 and J is TRBJ1-2; D unclear. Deletions cut 2 bases from V and 6 bases from J, with 13 bases between. The CDR3 contains 14 residues. Germline V lookup: CDR1 MRHNA, CDR2 SNTAGT. The CDR3 bases are TGTGCCAGCAGTGACAAGCGGGTTTCTAATGGCTACACCTTC. It specifies CASSDKRVSNGYTF.

The chain links TRBV2 to TRBJ2-2; 9 bases align to TRBD1. The V and J ends lost 8 bases and 6 bases, in that order; junction bases with no gene match: 10. This CDR3 is 15 amino acids long. Germline V gene data show CDR1 as SNHLY and CDR2 as FYNNEI. This chain's CDR3 is CASSEGRTGAGELFF. For the CDR3, the DNA is TGTGCCAGCTCCGAGGGCCGGACAGGGGCCGGGGAGCTGTTTTTT.

This clonotype appeared a few times. The V gene is TRBV29-1, the J gene TRBJ2-3; D not resolved. V was trimmed by 2 bases and J by 4 bases, leaving 7 bases between them. This CDR3 comprises 12 residues. CDR1 is SQVTM and CDR2 is ANQGSEA in the germline V gene. Here the CDR3 reads CSVEKGSDTQYF. CDR3 bases: TGCAGCGTTGAAAAGGGTTCAGATACGCAGTATTTT.

This clonotype was observed a few times. The genes are TRBV30 and TRBJ1-1; D unresolved. V was pared by 5 bases and J by 0 bases, with 10 bases between. Germline V gene lookup returns CDR1 GTSNPN and CDR2 SVGIG (reference sequence). The CDR3 covers 13 residues. The CDR3 region has the DNA TGTGCCTGGCGAACAGTAGTGAACACTGAAGCTTTCTTT. This sequence encodes CAWRTVVNTEAFF. Filled out from reference TRBV30 and TRBJ1-1, the complete variable domain reads SQTIHQWPATLVQPVGSPLSLECTVEGTSNPNLYWYRQAAGRGLQLLFYSVGIGQISSEVPQNLSASRPQDRQFILSSKKLLLSDSGFYLCAWRTVVNTEAFFGQGTRLTVV.

The rearrangement joins TRBV6-2 or TRBV6-3 to TRBJ2-7; TRBD1 aligns across 10 bases. The germline CDR1 and CDR2 sequences are MNHEY and SVGEGT. V shed 7 bases, J shed 6 bases, and the junction held 12 bases outside the gene matches. This CDR3 is 15 amino acids long. DNA of the CDR3: TGTGCCAGCACCGGATTTATCGGACAGGGGGGCGAGCAGTACTTC. This codes for CASTGFIGQGGEQYF.